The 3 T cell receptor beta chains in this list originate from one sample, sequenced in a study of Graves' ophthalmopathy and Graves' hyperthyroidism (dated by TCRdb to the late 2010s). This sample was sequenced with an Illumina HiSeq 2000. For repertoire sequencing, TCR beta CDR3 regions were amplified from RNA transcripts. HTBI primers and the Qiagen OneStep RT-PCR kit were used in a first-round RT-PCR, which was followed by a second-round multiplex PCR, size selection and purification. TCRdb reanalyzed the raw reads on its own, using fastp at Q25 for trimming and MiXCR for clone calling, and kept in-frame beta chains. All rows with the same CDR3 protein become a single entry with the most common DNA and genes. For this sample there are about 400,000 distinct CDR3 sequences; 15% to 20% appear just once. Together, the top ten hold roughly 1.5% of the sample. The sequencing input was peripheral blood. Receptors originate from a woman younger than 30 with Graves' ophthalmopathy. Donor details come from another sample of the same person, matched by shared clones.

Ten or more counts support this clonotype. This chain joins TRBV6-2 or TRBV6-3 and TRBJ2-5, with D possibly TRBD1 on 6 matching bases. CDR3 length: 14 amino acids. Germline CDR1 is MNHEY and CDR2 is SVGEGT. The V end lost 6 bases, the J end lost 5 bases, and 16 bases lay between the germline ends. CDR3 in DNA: TGTGCCAGCAGCCCTAACAGGGTCTCTGAGACCCAGTACTTC. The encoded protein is CASSPNRVSETQYF.

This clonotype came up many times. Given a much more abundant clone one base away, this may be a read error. The CDR3 is CANRRGWTNTEAFF. Here the CDR3 DNA reads TGTGCCAACAGAAGGGGATGGACAAACACTGAAGCTTTCTTT. J is TRBJ1-1 and V is TRBV12-3 or TRBV12-4; TRBD1 might be the D (5 bases). Trimming left V 10 bases short and J 2 bases short, with 17 bases between. This CDR3 region has 14 residues.

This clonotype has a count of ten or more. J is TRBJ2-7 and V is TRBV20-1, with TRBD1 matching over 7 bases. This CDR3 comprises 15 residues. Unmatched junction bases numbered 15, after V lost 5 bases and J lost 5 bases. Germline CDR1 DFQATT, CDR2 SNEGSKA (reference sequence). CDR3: CSASPPGQNSHEQYF. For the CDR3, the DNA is TGCAGTGCTTCCCCTCCGGGACAGAACTCTCACGAGCAGTACTTC.